Listed below are T cell receptor beta chains from one sample, sequenced in a study of T cells after yellow fever vaccination. One entry per CDR3 protein results from TCRdb running MiXCR on the 5' RACE reads. The table has 110,000 to 150,000 distinct CDR3 sequences, less than 8.5% seen once. The source material was CD4+ T cells sorted from PBMCs, sampled 10 days after the yellow fever booster vaccination. These receptors all stem from a man aged 25-45 years who received the YFV17D yellow fever vaccine. The CDR3 runs from the conserved cysteine through the conserved F or W. The order of the fields is V gene, D gene, CDR3 length, clone size, J gene, CDR3 protein, CDR3 DNA. A D gene is named only where the DNA matches it firmly. Size is omitted from some rows. Given values are once, few, many or a class for expanded clones.

>TRBV5-6|TRBD1|16|many|TRBJ2-7
CASSQGLGQRTYEQYF
TGTGCCAGCAGCCAGGGCTTGGGACAGAGAACCTACGAGCAGTACTTC
>TRBV6-1|NA|14|few|TRBJ2-7
CASSESGRPYEQYF
TGTGCCAGCAGTGAGAGTGGGCGCCCCTACGAGCAGTACTTC
>TRBV7-2|TRBD2|15|many|TRBJ2-7
CASNQGGLASEEQYF
TGTGCCAGCAACCAAGGGGGACTAGCCTCGGAAGAGCAGTACTTC
>TRBV7-2|NA|11|many|TRBJ2-1
CASSPVNEQFF
TGTGCCAGCAGCCCCGTCAATGAGCAGTTCTTC
>TRBV15|NA|16|many|TRBJ2-7
CATSRDRRLKSYEQYF
TGTGCCACCAGCAGAGATCGAAGGCTTAAATCCTACGAGCAGTACTTC
>TRBV12-3/TRBV12-4|NA|16|many|TRBJ2-7
CASTYHQGSNLYEQYF
TGTGCCAGCACGTATCACCAGGGCTCGAATCTTTACGAGCAGTACTTC
>TRBV10-1|TRBD2|15|many|TRBJ2-2
CASSPGTRNTGELFF
TGCGCCAGCAGTCCCGGGACTAGAAACACCGGGGAGCTGTTTTTT
>TRBV20-1|TRBD2|15|many|TRBJ2-7
CSGTSGSLTSYEQYF
TGCAGCGGGACTAGCGGGAGCCTGACCTCCTACGAGCAGTACTTC
>TRBV4-3|NA|15|many|TRBJ2-3
CASSRSTSSTDTQYF
TGCGCCAGCAGCCGGTCCACTTCTAGCACAGATACGCAGTATTTT
>TRBV20-1|NA|14|many|TRBJ2-7
CSARDPGGAYEQYF
TGCAGTGCTAGAGACCCCGGGGGAGCCTACGAGCAGTACTTC
>TRBV20-1|NA|14|few|TRBJ1-1
CSAMGGSGNTEAFF
TGCAGTGCAATGGGAGGATCAGGGAACACTGAAGCTTTCTTT
>TRBV20-1|NA|12|many|TRBJ2-7
CSAPGQSYEQYF
TGCAGTGCCCCTGGACAGTCCTACGAGCAGTACTTC
>TRBV5-1|TRBD1|15|many|TRBJ2-1
CASSAGQVDYNEQFF
TGCGCCAGCAGCGCAGGACAGGTTGACTACAATGAGCAGTTCTTC
>TRBV20-1|TRBD1|14|many|TRBJ2-1
CSAQDRVSYNEQFF
TGCAGTGCTCAGGACAGGGTCTCCTACAATGAGCAGTTCTTC
>TRBV7-2|NA|14|many|TRBJ2-1
CASSDTASYNEQFF
TGTGCCAGCAGCGACACAGCGTCCTACAATGAGCAGTTCTTC
>TRBV12-3/TRBV12-4|TRBD1|14|medium-sized|TRBJ2-2
CASSLTGGAGELFF
TGTGCCAGCAGTTTAACAGGGGGCGCCGGGGAGCTGTTTTTT
>TRBV24-1|NA|14|many|TRBJ2-3
CATREGQHTDTQYF
TGTGCCACCAGGGAGGGACAGCACACAGATACGCAGTATTTT
>TRBV9|NA|16|few|TRBJ2-2
CASSVDVRANTGELFF
TGTGCCAGCAGCGTAGATGTGCGGGCGAACACCGGGGAGCTGTTTTTT
>TRBV18|TRBD1|17|many|TRBJ2-7
CASSPNTPGQGAFGQYF
TGTGCCAGCTCACCGAATACTCCGGGACAGGGGGCCTTTGGGCAGTACTTC
>TRBV18|NA|14|many|TRBJ2-1
CASSQSISYNEQFF
TGTGCCAGCTCACAAAGTATTTCCTACAATGAGCAGTTCTTC
>TRBV5-1|NA|14|NA|TRBJ1-4
CASSGGEPNEKLFF
TGCGCCAGCAGCGGCGGAGAACCTAATGAAAAACTGTTTTTT
>TRBV20-1|NA|14|NA|TRBJ2-5
CSARQLGQQETQYF
TGCAGTGCTAGACAATTAGGACAGCAAGAGACCCAGTACTTC
>TRBV5-1|TRBD2|15|many|TRBJ2-1
CASSTGLAGEGEQFF
TGCGCCAGCAGCACGGGACTAGCGGGAGAGGGTGAGCAGTTCTTC
>TRBV7-8|NA|13|NA|TRBJ1-2
CASCPQGDYGYTF
TGTGCCAGCTGCCCACAGGGAGACTATGGCTACACCTTC
>TRBV9|NA|14|many|TRBJ2-7
CASSPRTTSYEQYF
TGTGCCAGCAGCCCTCGAACGACCTCCTACGAGCAGTACTTC
>TRBV20-1|NA|13|many|TRBJ2-7
CSAGMKGPYEQYF
TGCAGTGCGGGGATGAAGGGACCCTACGAGCAGTACTTC
>TRBV28|NA|13|many|TRBJ1-6
CASSLPTASPLHF
TGTGCCAGCAGTTTACCCACAGCCTCACCCCTCCACTTT
>TRBV5-1|NA|14|many|TRBJ2-7
CASSFNPGSYEQYF
TGCGCCAGCAGCTTTAACCCGGGGTCCTACGAGCAGTACTTC
>TRBV7-2|TRBD2|15|many|TRBJ2-1
CASRPTAGGPNEQFF
TGTGCCAGCAGGCCGACAGCGGGAGGGCCTAATGAGCAGTTCTTC
>TRBV19|TRBD1|16|few|TRBJ1-2
CASSAPGQGVSHGYTF
TGTGCCAGTAGTGCACCGGGACAGGGGGTTTCTCATGGCTACACCTTC
>TRBV7-2|NA|16|many|TRBJ2-3
CASSSRAGGAGDTQYF
TGTGCCAGCAGCTCCCGAGCTGGAGGGGCGGGAGATACGCAGTATTTT
>TRBV6-2/TRBV6-3|TRBD2|14|many|TRBJ2-7
CASSTPGTSLEQYF
TGTGCCAGCAGTACACCCGGGACTAGTCTCGAGCAGTACTTC
>TRBV12-3/TRBV12-4|NA|13|many|TRBJ2-2
CASSPRMGGELFF
TGTGCCAGCAGTCCCCGTATGGGCGGGGAGCTGTTTTTT
>TRBV5-6|NA|13|many|TRBJ2-7
CASSLSLPYEQYF
TGTGCCAGCAGCTTGAGCCTCCCCTACGAGCAGTACTTC
>TRBV7-2|NA|15|many|TRBJ2-4
CASSPEGVGKNIQYF
TGTGCCAGCAGCCCGGAGGGGGTCGGGAAAAACATTCAGTACTTC
>TRBV6-5|NA|13|many|TRBJ1-2
CASSWGPSYGYTF
TGTGCCAGCAGTTGGGGACCGAGCTATGGCTACACCTTC
>TRBV6-2/TRBV6-3|NA|16|many|TRBJ2-7
CASSYGKQKFTYEQYF
TGTGCCAGCAGTTACGGTAAACAGAAGTTTACCTACGAGCAGTACTTC
>TRBV7-8|TRBD2|17|many|TRBJ2-1
CASSSPRTSGSYNEQFF
TGTGCCAGCAGCTCCCCCCGGACTAGCGGGAGTTACAATGAGCAGTTCTTC
>TRBV7-9|TRBD2|15|many|TRBJ2-5
CASSFYSGAGETQYF
TGTGCCAGCAGCTTTTATAGCGGGGCGGGAGAGACCCAGTACTTC
>TRBV29-1|NA|15|many|TRBJ2-5
CSVEEGDWGQETQYF
TGCAGCGTTGAGGAGGGGGATTGGGGCCAAGAGACCCAGTACTTC
>TRBV29-1|NA|10|NA|TRBJ1-2
CSVRNGGYTF
TGCAGCGTCCGTAACGGGGGCTACACCTTC
>TRBV18|NA|15|few|TRBJ1-1
CASSPVEAANTEAFF
TGTGCCAGCTCACCGGTGGAGGCAGCCAACACTGAAGCTTTCTTT
>TRBV6-5|TRBD2|17|NA|TRBJ2-2
CASRWTSGKSNTGELFF
TGTGCCAGCAGGTGGACTAGCGGGAAATCAAACACCGGGGAGCTGTTTTTT
>TRBV18|NA|14|NA|TRBJ2-1
CASSPGSPRVEQFF
TGTGCCAGCTCACCAGGTTCCCCCCGCGTTGAGCAGTTCTTC
>TRBV7-2|NA|15|many|TRBJ2-1
CASSPEGDFYNEQFF
TGTGCCAGCAGCCCTGAGGGCGACTTTTACAATGAGCAGTTCTTC
>TRBV29-1|NA|11|many|TRBJ1-1
CSVAPNTEAFF
TGCAGCGTTGCACCTAACACTGAAGCTTTCTTT
>TRBV5-5|TRBD2|15|many|TRBJ2-2
CASSRTSGNGGELFF
TGTGCCAGCAGCAGGACTAGCGGGAACGGCGGGGAGCTGTTTTTT
>TRBV6-2/TRBV6-3|TRBD1|16|many|TRBJ1-5
CASSYAYRGSNQPQHF
TGTGCCAGCAGTTACGCGTACAGGGGAAGCAATCAGCCCCAGCATTTT
>TRBV12-3/TRBV12-4|NA|15|many|TRBJ1-1
CASSLTGKSNTEAFF
TGTGCCAGCAGTTTAACGGGAAAGTCGAACACTGAAGCTTTCTTT
>TRBV19|NA|14|many|TRBJ1-4
CASSLWQTNEKLFF
TGTGCCAGTAGTTTATGGCAGACGAATGAAAAACTGTTTTTT
>TRBV20-1|NA|12|many|TRBJ1-5
CSAHNSNQPQHF
TGCAGTGCACACAATAGCAATCAGCCCCAGCATTTT
>TRBV5-1|TRBD2|16|NA|TRBJ2-5
CAGSLGAGGLQETQYF
TGCGCCGGCAGCTTGGGTGCGGGAGGCCTCCAAGAGACCCAGTACTTC
>TRBV7-9|NA|15|NA|TRBJ2-1
CASSLPNRAYNEQFF
TGTGCCAGCAGCTTACCCAACAGGGCCTACAATGAGCAGTTCTTC
>TRBV5-1|TRBD2|18|many|TRBJ2-1
CASSHSAGGAHSYNEQFF
TGCGCCAGCAGCCACTCGGCGGGAGGTGCCCACTCCTACAATGAGCAGTTCTTC
>TRBV7-9|NA|15|many|TRBJ2-1
CASSSLADRMNEQFF
TGTGCCAGCAGCTCCTTAGCGGACCGTATGAATGAGCAGTTCTTC
>TRBV7-3|NA|13|NA|TRBJ2-3
CASSLANSDTQYF
TGTGCCAGCAGCCTTGCTAATTCAGATACGCAGTATTTT
>TRBV20-1|NA|11|many|TRBJ2-3
CSAPFLDTQYF
TGCAGTGCTCCCTTCCTGGATACGCAGTATTTT
>TRBV5-1|TRBD2|16|many|TRBJ2-1
CASSLTGGSSYNEQFF
TGCGCCAGCAGCTTAACCGGCGGGAGCTCCTACAATGAGCAGTTCTTC
>TRBV19|TRBD1|15|many|TRBJ2-7
CASSGQGKVAYEQYF
TGTGCCAGTAGTGGACAGGGTAAGGTCGCCTACGAGCAGTACTTC